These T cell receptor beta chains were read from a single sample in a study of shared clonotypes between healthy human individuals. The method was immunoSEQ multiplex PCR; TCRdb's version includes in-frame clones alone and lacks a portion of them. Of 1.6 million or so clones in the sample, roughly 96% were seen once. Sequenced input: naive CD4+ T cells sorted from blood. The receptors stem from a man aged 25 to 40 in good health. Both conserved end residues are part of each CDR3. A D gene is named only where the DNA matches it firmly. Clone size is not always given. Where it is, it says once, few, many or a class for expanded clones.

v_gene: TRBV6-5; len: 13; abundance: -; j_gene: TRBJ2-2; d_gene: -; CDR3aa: CASSYYSAGELFF; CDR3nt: TGTGCCAGCAGTTACTACTCAGCCGGGGAGCTGTTTTTT
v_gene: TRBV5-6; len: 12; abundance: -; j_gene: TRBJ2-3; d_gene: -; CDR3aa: CASSLRQGPQYF; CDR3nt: TGTGCCAGCAGCTTGAGGCAGGGTCCGCAGTATTTT
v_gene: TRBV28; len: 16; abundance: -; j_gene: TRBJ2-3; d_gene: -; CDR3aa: CASSLAWAQGTDTQYF; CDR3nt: TGTGCCAGCAGTCTTGCTTGGGCCCAGGGCACAGATACGCAGTATTTT
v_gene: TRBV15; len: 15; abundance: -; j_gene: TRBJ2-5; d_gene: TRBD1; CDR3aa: CATSRPHRGEETQYF; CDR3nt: TGTGCCACCAGCAGACCACACAGGGGTGAGGAGACCCAGTACTTC
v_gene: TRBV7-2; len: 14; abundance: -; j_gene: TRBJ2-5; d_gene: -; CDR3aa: CASSLGGTPGTQYF; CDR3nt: TGTGCCAGCAGCTTAGGCGGCACCCCCGGGACCCAGTACTTC
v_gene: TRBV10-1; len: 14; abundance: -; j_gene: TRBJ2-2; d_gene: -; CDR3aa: CASRDFPNAGELFF; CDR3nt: TGCGCCAGCAGGGACTTCCCAAACGCCGGGGAGCTGTTTTTT
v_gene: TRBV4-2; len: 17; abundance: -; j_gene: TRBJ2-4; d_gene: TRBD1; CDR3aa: CASSQGGTERLRNIQYF; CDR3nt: TGTGCCAGCAGCCAAGGGGGGACAGAAAGGCTAAGGAACATTCAGTACTTC
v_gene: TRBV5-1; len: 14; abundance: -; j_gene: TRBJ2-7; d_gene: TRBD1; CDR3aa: CASSWGQGTYEQYF; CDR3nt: TGCGCCAGCAGCTGGGGACAGGGAACCTACGAGCAGTACTTC
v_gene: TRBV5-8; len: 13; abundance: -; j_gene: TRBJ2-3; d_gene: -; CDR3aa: CASRGGGTDTQYF; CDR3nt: TGTGCCTCCCGAGGGGGTGGGACAGATACGCAGTATTTT
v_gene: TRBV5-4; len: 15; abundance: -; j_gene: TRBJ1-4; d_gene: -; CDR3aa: CASSLTTGYREKLFF; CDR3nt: TGTGCCAGCAGCTTGACTACGGGGTATCGGGAAAAACTGTTTTTT
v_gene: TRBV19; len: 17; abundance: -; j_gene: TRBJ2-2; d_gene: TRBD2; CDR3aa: CASSTTPSGANTGELFF; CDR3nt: TGTGCCAGTAGTACAACCCCTAGCGGCGCGAACACCGGGGAGCTGTTTTTT
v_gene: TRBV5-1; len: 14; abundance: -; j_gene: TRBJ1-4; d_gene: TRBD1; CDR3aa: CASSLGGTNEKLFF; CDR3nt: TGCGCCAGCAGCTTAGGGGGCACTAATGAAAAACTGTTTTTT
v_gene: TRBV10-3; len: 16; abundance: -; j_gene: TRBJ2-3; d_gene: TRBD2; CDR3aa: CAIRLAGGGSTDTQYF; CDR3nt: TGTGCCATCAGGTTAGCGGGAGGTGGTTCTACAGATACGCAGTATTTT
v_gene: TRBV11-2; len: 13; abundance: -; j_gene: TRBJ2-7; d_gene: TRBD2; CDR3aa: CASRGLAGIEQYF; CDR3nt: TGTGCCAGCAGGGGACTAGCGGGAATCGAGCAGTACTTC
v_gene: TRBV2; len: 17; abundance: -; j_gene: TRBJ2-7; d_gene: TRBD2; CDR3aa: CASSEARLAGGKNEQYF; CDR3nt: TGTGCCAGCAGTGAAGCCCGACTAGCGGGAGGGAAGAACGAGCAGTACTTC
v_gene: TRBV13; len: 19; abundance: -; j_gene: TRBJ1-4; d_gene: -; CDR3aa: CASSLRGVGLGRPNEKLFF; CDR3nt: TGTGCCAGCAGCTTACGGGGGGTAGGTTTGGGACGGCCTAATGAAAAACTGTTTTTT
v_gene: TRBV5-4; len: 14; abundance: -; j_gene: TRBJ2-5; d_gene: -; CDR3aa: CASSSPGIQETQYF; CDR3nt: TGTGCCAGCAGCTCGCCAGGAATCCAAGAGACCCAGTACTTC
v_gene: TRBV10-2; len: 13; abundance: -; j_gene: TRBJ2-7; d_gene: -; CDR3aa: CATRERFSYEQYF; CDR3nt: TGCGCCACCAGAGAAAGGTTCTCCTACGAGCAGTACTTC
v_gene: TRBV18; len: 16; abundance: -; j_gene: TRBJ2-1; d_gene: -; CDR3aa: CASSPLGAGSYNEQFF; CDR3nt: TGTGCCAGCTCACCTTTGGGGGCTGGGTCCTACAATGAGCAGTTCTTC
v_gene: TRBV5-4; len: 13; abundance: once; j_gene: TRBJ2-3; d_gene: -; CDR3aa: CATLLPPGTTQYF; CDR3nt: TGTGCCACCCTCCTCCCGCCTGGGACTACGCAGTATTTT
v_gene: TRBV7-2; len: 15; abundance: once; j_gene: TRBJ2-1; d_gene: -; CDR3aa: CASSSGRLEYNEQFF; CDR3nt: TGTGCCAGCAGCTCCGGCCGACTCGAATACAATGAGCAGTTCTTC
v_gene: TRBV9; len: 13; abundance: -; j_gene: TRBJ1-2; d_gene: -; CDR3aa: CASSVVQGHGYTF; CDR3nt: TGTGCCAGCAGCGTGGTCCAGGGCCATGGCTACACCTTC
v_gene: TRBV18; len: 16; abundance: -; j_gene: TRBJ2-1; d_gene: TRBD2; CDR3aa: CASSPPYWTSSGEQFF; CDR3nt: TGTGCCAGCTCACCACCGTACTGGACTAGCTCAGGGGAGCAGTTCTTC
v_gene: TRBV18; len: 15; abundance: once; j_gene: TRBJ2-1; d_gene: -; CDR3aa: CASQRGPIGSNEQFF; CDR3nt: TGTGCCAGCCAAAGGGGACCAATTGGGAGTAATGAGCAGTTCTTC